These T cell receptor beta chains were read from a single sample in a study of T cells in localized non-small cell lung cancer. Assay: immunoSEQ multiplex PCR; the TCRdb copy retains only in-frame clones and omits some. The sample includes more than 30,000 clones, around 90% of them seen just once. The sample in question was peripheral blood mononuclear cells, obtained before any cancer treatment. These receptors originate from a woman between 40 and 69 years old with stage III lung adenocarcinoma. Both conserved end residues are part of each CDR3. The order of the fields is V gene, J gene, D gene, clone size, CDR3 protein, CDR3 DNA. A D gene is named only where the DNA matches it firmly. The size entry is marked missing in some rows and otherwise reads once, few, many or a size class.

V: TRBV7-2; J: TRBJ1-1; D: -; size: -; CDR3: CASSLSANTEAFF; DNA: TGTGCCAGCAGCTTATCAGCGAACACTGAAGCTTTCTTT
V: TRBV5-1; J: TRBJ1-4; D: -; size: once; CDR3: CASSLGRGSLGELFF; DNA: TGCGCCAGCAGCTTGGGACGGGGGAGCCTTGGGGAACTGTTTTTT
V: TRBV9; J: TRBJ1-4; D: -; size: -; CDR3: CASSVRLGNEKLFF; DNA: TGTGCCAGCAGCGTCAGGCTGGGTAATGAAAAACTGTTTTTT
V: TRBV27; J: TRBJ2-7; D: TRBD1; size: -; CDR3: CASSPWTGTRDEQYF; DNA: TGTGCCAGCAGTCCATGGACAGGGACGAGGGACGAGCAGTACTTC
V: TRBV5-1; J: TRBJ2-3; D: TRBD1; size: -; CDR3: CASQSTGTTDTQYF; DNA: TGCGCCAGCCAATCGACAGGGACCACAGATACGCAGTATTTT
V: TRBV18; J: TRBJ2-3; D: TRBD1; size: -; CDR3: CASSQGATDTQYF; DNA: TGTGCCAGCTCACAGGGGGCTACAGATACGCAGTATTTT
V: TRBV5-1; J: TRBJ2-3; D: -; size: -; CDR3: CASSDVSGSTDTQYF; DNA: TGCGCCAGCAGCGATGTGTCCGGTAGCACAGATACGCAGTATTTT
V: TRBV2; J: TRBJ1-2; D: TRBD1; size: few; CDR3: CASTLDRGPGYTF; DNA: TGTGCCAGCACCTTGGACAGGGGGCCTGGCTACACCTTC
V: TRBV28; J: TRBJ2-7; D: -; size: -; CDR3: CASSFGGGLYEQYF; DNA: TGTGCCAGCAGTTTCGGAGGGGGATTGTACGAGCAGTACTTC
V: TRBV18; J: TRBJ2-2; D: -; size: -; CDR3: CASSLVGRPNTGELFF; DNA: TGTGCCAGCTCACTCGTGGGACGGCCGAACACCGGGGAGCTGTTTTTT
V: TRBV5-1; J: TRBJ1-1; D: TRBD1; size: -; CDR3: CASSTLGQGAAYSMNTEAFF; DNA: TGCGCCAGCAGCACCCTGGGACAGGGGGCGGCCTATTCTATGAACACTGAAGCTTTCTTT
V: TRBV5-1; J: TRBJ1-1; D: TRBD1; size: -; CDR3: CASSLEGAATEAFF; DNA: TGCGCCAGCAGCTTGGAGGGGGCGGCCACTGAAGCTTTCTTT
V: TRBV6-1; J: TRBJ2-7; D: -; size: -; CDR3: CANSVPVLSSYEQYF; DNA: TGTGCCAACAGTGTACCGGTCCTCAGCTCCTACGAGCAGTACTTC
V: TRBV10-3; J: TRBJ1-2; D: -; size: -; CDR3: CAISTIGPIGYGYTF; DNA: TGTGCCATCAGCACAATCGGCCCCATCGGCTATGGCTACACCTTC
V: TRBV11-2; J: TRBJ1-1; D: -; size: -; CDR3: CASSFSDKNTEAFF; DNA: TGTGCCAGCAGCTTTTCGGACAAGAACACTGAAGCTTTCTTT
V: TRBV5-1; J: TRBJ2-2; D: TRBD2; size: -; CDR3: CASSPVGGRVPTGELFF; DNA: TGCGCCAGCAGCCCCGTGGGCGGGAGGGTGCCCACCGGGGAGCTGTTTTTT
V: TRBV2; J: TRBJ1-1; D: -; size: few; CDR3: CASSFKRRESLMNTEAFF; DNA: TGTGCCAGCAGTTTTAAGCGCCGAGAATCTTTGATGAACACTGAAGCTTTCTTT
V: TRBV7-9; J: TRBJ2-1; D: TRBD2; size: -; CDR3: CASSLALAGSYNEQFF; DNA: TGTGCCAGCAGCTTGGCCCTAGCGGGCTCCTACAATGAGCAGTTCTTC
V: TRBV29-1; J: TRBJ1-1; D: TRBD1; size: -; CDR3: CSVEGTGLTEAFF; DNA: TGCAGCGTTGAGGGGACAGGGTTAACTGAAGCTTTCTTT
V: TRBV5-4; J: TRBJ2-5; D: TRBD2; size: once; CDR3: CASSLEPSGGETQYF; DNA: TGTGCCAGCAGCTTGGAACCTAGCGGGGGGGAGACCCAGTACTTC
V: TRBV28; J: TRBJ1-2; D: -; size: -; CDR3: CASSLSGGEGGGYTF; DNA: TGTGCCAGCAGTTTATCGGGAGGGGAGGGAGGCGGCTACACCTTC
V: TRBV7-2; J: TRBJ2-2; D: -; size: -; CDR3: CASSLTRETGELFF; DNA: TGTGCCAGCAGCTTAACAAGGGAGACCGGGGAGCTGTTTTTT
V: TRBV28; J: TRBJ2-1; D: TRBD2; size: -; CDR3: CASTPTSGTYNEQFF; DNA: TGTGCCAGCACCCCGACTAGCGGCACCTACAATGAGCAGTTCTTC
V: TRBV10-3; J: TRBJ2-1; D: -; size: -; CDR3: CAISESMAGAYNEQFF; DNA: TGTGCCATCAGTGAGTCGATGGCAGGGGCCTACAATGAGCAGTTCTTC
V: TRBV5-4; J: TRBJ2-7; D: -; size: -; CDR3: CASSPDRYSYEQYF; DNA: TGTGCCAGCAGCCCTGACAGGTACTCCTACGAGCAGTACTTC
V: TRBV9; J: TRBJ2-5; D: TRBD2; size: -; CDR3: CASSVATSGIGETQYF; DNA: TGTGCCAGCAGCGTAGCGACTAGCGGGATTGGGGAGACCCAGTACTTC
V: TRBV4-1; J: TRBJ2-1; D: -; size: -; CDR3: CASSQGRGFDLNEQFF; DNA: TGCGCCAGCAGCCAAGGTCGCGGGTTTGATTTGAATGAGCAGTTCTTC
V: TRBV6-5; J: TRBJ1-3; D: TRBD1; size: -; CDR3: CASSAGTEPGNTIYF; DNA: TGTGCCAGCAGTGCCGGGACAGAACCTGGAAACACCATATATTTT
V: TRBV21-1; J: TRBJ1-2; D: -; size: -; CDR3: CASSKSPQGSGGYTF; DNA: TGTGCCAGCAGCAAATCTCCTCAGGGATCAGGTGGCTACACCTTC
V: TRBV6-1; J: TRBJ1-3; D: -; size: -; CDR3: CASSEGARRTDTIYF; DNA: TGTGCCAGCAGTGAAGGGGCCCGACGAACGGACACCATATATTTT
V: TRBV27; J: TRBJ2-1; D: TRBD2; size: -; CDR3: CASSTSGTTHEQFF; DNA: TGTGCCAGCAGTACTAGCGGGACAACGCATGAGCAGTTCTTC
V: TRBV19; J: TRBJ2-6; D: -; size: -; CDR3: CASSPRGGGLPSGANVLTF; DNA: TGTGCCAGTAGTCCCCGGGGAGGGGGGTTACCCTCTGGGGCCAACGTCCTGACTTTC
V: TRBV5-6; J: TRBJ2-1; D: -; size: -; CDR3: CASSWWSLYNEQFF; DNA: TGTGCCAGCAGCTGGTGGAGCTTGTACAATGAGCAGTTCTTC